Presented here are 8 T cell receptor beta chains from one specimen sequenced in a study of early T cells in non-severe SARS-CoV-2 infection. A single record per CDR3 protein comes from TCRdb applying MiXCR to the 5' RACE reads. The repertoire holds 25,000 to 30,000 distinct CDR3 sequences, with about 4.5% as singletons. The sequenced sample consisted of whole blood. The receptors come from an adult who was a healthcare worker with PCR-confirmed SARS-CoV-2 infection or an uninfected control (not recorded which).

Ten or more counts support this clonotype. The chain uses TRBV7-3 and TRBJ1-1, with TRBD1 matching over 8 bases. Germline CDR1 and CDR2: SGHTA and FQGTGA. The CDR3 is 16 amino acids. V lost 1 base, J lost 1 base, and 5 bases stayed unmatched. The CDR3 coding sequence is TGTGCCAGCAGCTTAAAAGGGACAGGCCGGAACACTGAAGCTTTCTTT. This gives the protein CASSLKGTGRNTEAFF. The entire variable domain, with the rest obtained from reference TRBV7-3 and TRBJ1-1, is as follows: GAGVSQTPSNKVTEKGKYVELRCDPISGHTALYWYRQSLGQGPEFLIYFQGTGAADDSGLPNDRFFAVRPEGSVSTLKIQRTERGDSAVYLCASSLKGTGRNTEAFFGQGTRLTVV.

This clonotype appeared many times. The chain combines TRBV29-1 with TRBJ2-1, with D perhaps matching TRBD1 (5 bases). Trimming pared 4 bases from V and 6 bases from J, leaving 13 bases between. Germline V lookup: CDR1 SQVTM, CDR2 ANQGSEA. The CDR3 has 13 residues. CDR3 nucleotides: TGCAGCGTTGGGAACACAGGAGCCAATGAGCAGTTCTTC. Protein: CSVGNTGANEQFF.

This clonotype has only a few counts. The chain couples TRBV6-4 to TRBJ2-2; tentatively, D is TRBD2 (6 bases). Germline CDR1 reads MRHNA; CDR2 reads SNTAGT. The CDR3 length is 14 residues. Trimming took off 2 bases at V and 4 bases at J, with 8 bases between the two ends. The CDR3 protein is CASSDRGGTGELFF. The CDR3 DNA reads as TGTGCCAGCAGTGACAGGGGAGGCACCGGGGAGCTGTTTTTT.

Many counts were recorded for this clonotype. The CDR3 region has the DNA TGTGCCAGCAGCCAGCGTGGGACAGGGGGCGACACTGAAGCTTTCTTT. Protein sequence: CASSQRGTGGDTEAFF. This chain connects TRBV3-1 to TRBJ1-1; 12 bases line up with TRBD1. V shed 3 bases and J 3 bases; nucleotides not matched to a gene: 5. Germline CDR1 is LGHDT and CDR2 is YNNKEL (reference sequence). CDR3 size: 16 residues.

This clonotype was seen a few times. V gene TRBV5-1 combines with J gene TRBJ1-1; 8 bases map to TRBD1. Trimming cost V 5 bases and J 5 bases; bases outside gene matches: 8. Germline loops: CDR1 SGHRS, CDR2 YFSETQ. There are 14 residues in the CDR3. The DNA for the CDR3 is TGCGCCAGCAGGCACGGACAGGGATGGACTGAAGCTTTCTTT. Protein product: CASRHGQGWTEAFF.

This clonotype was seen many times. This chain links TRBV7-9 with TRBJ2-6; a possible D gene is TRBD1 (7 bases). V lost 6 bases to trimming and J lost 1 base, with 13 bases between them. CDR1 is SEHNR and CDR2 is FQNEAQ in the germline V gene (reference sequence). This CDR3 spans 16 amino acids. CDR3 DNA: TGTGCCAGCAGTGAGGGGGCGGGATCTGGGGCCAACGTCCTGACTTTC. It encodes CASSEGAGSGANVLTF.

This clonotype has a count of ten or more. The rearrangement joins TRBV20-1 to TRBJ2-1; perhaps TRBD2 as D (7 bases). Looked up from germline, CDR1 is DFQATT and CDR2 is SNEGSKA (reference sequence). This CDR3 contains 15 residues. The ends were cut back, 2 bases at V and 2 bases at J, with 13 bases in the middle. CDR3: CSARPRGPTYNEQFF. The CDR3 DNA is TGCAGTGCTAGACCGCGGGGGCCCACCTACAATGAGCAGTTCTTC.

There are many counts of this clonotype. CDR3 sequence reads: CASSFTSSSTDTQYF. CDR3 coding DNA: TGTGCCAGCAGCTTTACAAGCTCTAGCACAGATACGCAGTATTTT. The V call is TRBV7-9, the J call TRBJ2-3; D is unclear. There are 15 residues in the CDR3. V gave up 3 bases and J gave up 0 bases, with 10 bases separating them. Germline CDR1 SEHNR, CDR2 FQNEAQ (reference sequence). The full variable domain, completed using reference TRBV7-9 and TRBJ2-3, is DTGVSQNPRHKITKRGQNVTFRCDPISEHNRLYWYRQTLGQGPEFLTYFQNEAQLEKSRLLSDRFSAERPKGSFSTLEIQRTEQGDSAMYLCASSFTSSSTDTQYFGPGTRLTVL.